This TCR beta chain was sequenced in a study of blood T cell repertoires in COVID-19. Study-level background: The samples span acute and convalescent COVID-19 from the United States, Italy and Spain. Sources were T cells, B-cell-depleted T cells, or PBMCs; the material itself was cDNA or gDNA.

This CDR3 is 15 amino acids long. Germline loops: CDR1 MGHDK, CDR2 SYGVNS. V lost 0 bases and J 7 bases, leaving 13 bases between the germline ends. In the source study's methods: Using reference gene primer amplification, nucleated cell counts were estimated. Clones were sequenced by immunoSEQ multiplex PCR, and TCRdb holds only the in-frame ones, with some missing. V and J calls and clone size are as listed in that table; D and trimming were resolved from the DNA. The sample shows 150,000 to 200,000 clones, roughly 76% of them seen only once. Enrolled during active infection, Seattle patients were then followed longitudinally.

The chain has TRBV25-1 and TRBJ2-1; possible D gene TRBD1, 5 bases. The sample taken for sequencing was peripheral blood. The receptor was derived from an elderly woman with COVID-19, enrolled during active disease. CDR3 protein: CASSEYMGRTNEQFF. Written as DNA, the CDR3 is TGTGCCAGCAGTGAATATATGGGGCGGACGAATGAGCAGTTCTTC.